This is a list of T cell receptor beta chains from one sample in a study of T-cell reconstitution after alpha-beta-depleted transplantation in children. One entry per CDR3 protein results from TCRdb running MiXCR on the PCR reads. The sample holds 350,000 to 400,000 distinct CDR3 sequences, 20% seen once. Material: PBMCs from the stem cell graft donor, obtained from the stem cell graft. Receptors were obtained from a human donor who donated a stem cell graft to a child with acute myeloid leukemia. CDR3s include the opening cysteine and the closing phenylalanine or tryptophan. Fields, in order: J gene, D gene, clone size, V gene, CDR3 DNA, CDR3 protein. A D gene is named only where the DNA matches it firmly. The size field is filled for only some rows; it gives once, few, many or a size class.

>TRBJ2-1|-|many|TRBV20-1
TGCAGTCCCGAAAATGAGCAGTTCTTC
CSPENEQFF
>TRBJ1-1|-|few|TRBV5-6
TGTGCCAGCAGCCCCCGGACAGACATGAACACTGAAGCTTTCTTT
CASSPRTDMNTEAFF
>TRBJ2-1|TRBD2|many|TRBV6-5
TGTGCCAGCAGTTACTCGACGGGACTAGCGGGAGGAAGCAATGAGCAGTTCTTC
CASSYSTGLAGGSNEQFF
>TRBJ2-1|TRBD2|-|TRBV11-2
TGTGCCAGCAGCTTAGTCTGGCGGGAGGAGGGGGAGTTCTTC
CASSLVWREEGEFF
>TRBJ2-2|TRBD1|-|TRBV5-1
TGCGCCTGCAGCTTGGACGGCAGGGGGACCGGGGAGCTGTTTTTT
CACSLDGRGTGELFF
>TRBJ1-6|TRBD1|-|TRBV5-1
TGCGCCAGCAGCTTGGAAAGGGGGCGAAATTCACCCCTCCACTTT
CASSLERGRNSPLHF
>TRBJ2-1|TRBD2|-|TRBV20-1
TGCAGTGCCACACGACTAGCGGGGACCTCCTACAATGAGCAGTTCTTC
CSATRLAGTSYNEQFF
>TRBJ1-1|-|few|TRBV12-3/TRBV12-4
TGTGCCAGCAGTTTCTTCAGGGTAACTGAAGCTTTCTTT
CASSFFRVTEAFF
>TRBJ2-1|-|-|TRBV12-3/TRBV12-4
TGTGCCAGCAGCCGATCCCCGGGATCCTACAATGAGCAGTTCTTC
CASSRSPGSYNEQFF
>TRBJ2-1|TRBD2|-|TRBV12-3/TRBV12-4
TGTGCCAGCAGTTTGGGACTAGCGGTACAGTTCTTC
CASSLGLAVQFF
>TRBJ2-5|-|-|TRBV25-1
TGTGCCAGCGGATGGGAGACCCAGTACTTC
CASGWETQYF
>TRBJ2-7|-|-|TRBV4-1
TGCGCCAGCAGCCGGATGGACAGTCAAAGCTACGAGCAGTACTTC
CASSRMDSQSYEQYF
>TRBJ2-7|-|many|TRBV29-1
TGCAGCGTTGAAATTACAGGAGGCGAGCAGTACTTC
CSVEITGGEQYF
>TRBJ2-3|-|few|TRBV28
TGTGCCAGCAGTTTAACCTTCTACACAGATACGCAGTATTTT
CASSLTFYTDTQYF
>TRBJ1-4|TRBD1|-|TRBV6-5
TGTGCCAGCAGTTACACGACAGGGGTCGGTGAAAAACTGTTTTTT
CASSYTTGVGEKLFF
>TRBJ2-6|TRBD2|few|TRBV20-1
TGCAGTGCTCCTGGGGGGGGGTCGGCTGGGGCCAACGTCCTGACTTTC
CSAPGGGSAGANVLTF
>TRBJ2-5|TRBD1|-|TRBV20-1
TGCAGTGTCGTGGACAGGGGAGAGACCCAGTACTTC
CSVVDRGETQYF
>TRBJ2-3|TRBD2|-|TRBV29-1
TGCAGCTCTTTAGCGGGAGGGCCGACAGATACGCAGTATTTT
CSSLAGGPTDTQYF
>TRBJ2-5|-|few|TRBV15
TGTGCCACCAGCAGAGACAGGGTCCAAGAGACCCAGTACTTC
CATSRDRVQETQYF
>TRBJ2-1|-|few|TRBV28
TGTGCCAGCAGTGGGTCTGGGGAGCAGTTCTTC
CASSGSGEQFF
>TRBJ1-4|TRBD1|few|TRBV29-1
TGCAGCGTCCGGGACAGACTGAAACTGTTTTTT
CSVRDRLKLFF
>TRBJ2-1|-|few|TRBV4-1
TGCGCCAGCAGCCAAGGGAGGTGGGAGCAGTTCTTC
CASSQGRWEQFF
>TRBJ2-7|-|-|TRBV13
TGTGCCAGCAGCCCTCGGTCCACCTACGAGCAGTACTTC
CASSPRSTYEQYF
>TRBJ2-3|TRBD1|many|TRBV20-1
TGCAGTGCTGAGACCCTTACGACAGGGCCGGGAGATACGCAGTATTTT
CSAETLTTGPGDTQYF
>TRBJ2-1|-|-|TRBV7-8
TGTGCCAGCAGCCCCCTGACGGGCGGGACCTACAATGAGCAGTTCTTC
CASSPLTGGTYNEQFF
>TRBJ2-5|TRBD1|-|TRBV29-1
TGCAGCGTTGCCAGGGGGTCAGAGACCCAGTACTTC
CSVARGSETQYF
>TRBJ2-7|TRBD2|few|TRBV12-3/TRBV12-4
TGTGCCAGCAGTTTGTTGGTAGCGGGAGTCTACGAGCAGTACTTC
CASSLLVAGVYEQYF
>TRBJ2-7|-|few|TRBV12-3/TRBV12-4
TGTGCCAGCAGTTTAACTGACTTCATCTACGAGCAGTACTTC
CASSLTDFIYEQYF
>TRBJ2-3|-|few|TRBV7-2
TGTGCCAGCAGCCTCCCTCGGGACTTAATTAGCACAGATACGCAGTATTTT
CASSLPRDLISTDTQYF